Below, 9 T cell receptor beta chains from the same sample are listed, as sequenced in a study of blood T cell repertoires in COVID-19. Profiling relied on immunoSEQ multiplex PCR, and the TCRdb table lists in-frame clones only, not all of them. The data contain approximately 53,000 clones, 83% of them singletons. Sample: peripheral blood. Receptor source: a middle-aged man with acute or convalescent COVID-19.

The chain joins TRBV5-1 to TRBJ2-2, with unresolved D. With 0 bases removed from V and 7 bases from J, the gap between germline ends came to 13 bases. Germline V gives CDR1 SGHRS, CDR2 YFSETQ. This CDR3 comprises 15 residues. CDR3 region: CASSLDGGFVGELFF. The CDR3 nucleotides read TGCGCCAGCAGCTTGGACGGCGGCTTTGTCGGGGAGCTGTTTTTT. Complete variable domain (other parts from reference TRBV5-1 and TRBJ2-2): KAGVTQTPRYLIKTRGQQVTLSCSPISGHRSVSWYQQTPGQGLQFLFEYFSETQRNKGNFPGRFSGRQFSNSRSEMNVSTLELGDSALYLCASSLDGGFVGELFFGEGSRLTVL.

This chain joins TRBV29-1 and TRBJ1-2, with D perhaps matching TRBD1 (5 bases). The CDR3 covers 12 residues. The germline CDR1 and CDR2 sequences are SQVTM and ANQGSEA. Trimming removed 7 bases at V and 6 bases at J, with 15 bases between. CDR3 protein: CSARGTNHGYTF. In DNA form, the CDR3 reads TGCAGCGCCCGGGGGACGAACCATGGCTACACCTTC.

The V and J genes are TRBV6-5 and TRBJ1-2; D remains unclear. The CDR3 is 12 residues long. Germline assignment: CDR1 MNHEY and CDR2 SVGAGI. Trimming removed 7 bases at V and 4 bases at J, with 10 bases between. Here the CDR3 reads CASNSAFYGYTF. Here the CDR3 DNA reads TGTGCCAGCAACTCTGCTTTCTATGGCTACACCTTC.

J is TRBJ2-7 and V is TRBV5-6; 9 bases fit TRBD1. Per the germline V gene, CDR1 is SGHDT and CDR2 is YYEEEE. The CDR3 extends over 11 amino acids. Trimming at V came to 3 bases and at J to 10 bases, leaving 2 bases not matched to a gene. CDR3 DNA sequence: TGTGCCAGCAGCTCGGGACAGGGCCAGTACGTC. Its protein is CASSSGQGQYV.

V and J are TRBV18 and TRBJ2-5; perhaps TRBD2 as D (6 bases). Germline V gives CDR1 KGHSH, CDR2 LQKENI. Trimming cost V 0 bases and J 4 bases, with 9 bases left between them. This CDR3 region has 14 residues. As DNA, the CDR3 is TGTGCCAGCTCACCACCGGAGGGTCGAGAGACCCAGTACTTC. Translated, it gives CASSPPEGRETQYF.

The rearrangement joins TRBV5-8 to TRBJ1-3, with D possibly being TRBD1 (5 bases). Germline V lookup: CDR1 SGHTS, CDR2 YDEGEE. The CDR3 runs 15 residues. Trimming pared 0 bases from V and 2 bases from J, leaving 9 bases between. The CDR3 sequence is CASSLEGQAGNTIYF. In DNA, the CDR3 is TGTGCCAGCAGCTTGGAGGGGCAGGCTGGAAACACCATATATTTT.

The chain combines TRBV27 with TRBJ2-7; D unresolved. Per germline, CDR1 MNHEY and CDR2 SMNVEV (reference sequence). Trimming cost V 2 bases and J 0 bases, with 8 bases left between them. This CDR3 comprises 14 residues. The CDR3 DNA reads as TGTGCCAGCAGTTTAGAACCTAGCTCCTACGAGCAGTACTTC. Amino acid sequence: CASSLEPSSYEQYF.

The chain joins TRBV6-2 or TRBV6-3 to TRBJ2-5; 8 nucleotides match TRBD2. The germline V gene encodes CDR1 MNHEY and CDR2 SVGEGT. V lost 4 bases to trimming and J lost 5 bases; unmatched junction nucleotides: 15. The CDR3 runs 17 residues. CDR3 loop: CASSSLRKAGESETQYF. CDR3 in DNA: TGTGCCAGCAGTTCCCTCCGGAAAGCGGGAGAGAGTGAGACCCAGTACTTC.

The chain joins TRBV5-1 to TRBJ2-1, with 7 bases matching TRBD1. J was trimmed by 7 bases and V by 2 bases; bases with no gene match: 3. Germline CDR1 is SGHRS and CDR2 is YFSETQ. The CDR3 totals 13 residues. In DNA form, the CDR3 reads TGCGCCAGCAGCTTAGGACAGGATAATGAGCAGTTCTTC. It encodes CASSLGQDNEQFF.